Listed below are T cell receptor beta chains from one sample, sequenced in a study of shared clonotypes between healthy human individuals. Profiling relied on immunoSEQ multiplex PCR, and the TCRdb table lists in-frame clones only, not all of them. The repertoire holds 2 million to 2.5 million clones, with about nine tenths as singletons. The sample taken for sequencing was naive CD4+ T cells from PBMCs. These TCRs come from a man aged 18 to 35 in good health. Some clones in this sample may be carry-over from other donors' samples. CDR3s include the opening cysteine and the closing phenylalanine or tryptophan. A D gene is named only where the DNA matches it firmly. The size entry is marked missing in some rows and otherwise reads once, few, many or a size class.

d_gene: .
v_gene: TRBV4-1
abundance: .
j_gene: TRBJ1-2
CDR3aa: CASSQDRGSYYGYTF
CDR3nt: TGCGCCAGCAGCCAAGATCGGGGGAGTTACTATGGCTACACCTTC

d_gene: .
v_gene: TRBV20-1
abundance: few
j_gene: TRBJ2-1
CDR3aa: CSAQTRNEQFF
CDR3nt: TGCAGTGCCCAGACTAGGAATGAGCAGTTCTTC

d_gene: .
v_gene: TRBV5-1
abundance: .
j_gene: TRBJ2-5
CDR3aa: CASSFGRDQETQYF
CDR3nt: TGCGCCAGCAGCTTCGGGCGGGACCAAGAGACCCAGTACTTC

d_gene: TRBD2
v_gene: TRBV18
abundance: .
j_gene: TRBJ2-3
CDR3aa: CASSPPGKRGTDTQYF
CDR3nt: TGTGCCAGCTCACCACCCGGGAAGCGGGGGACAGATACGCAGTATTTT

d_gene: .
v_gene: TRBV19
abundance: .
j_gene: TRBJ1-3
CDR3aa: CASSINSGRSLYF
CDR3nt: TGTGCCAGTAGTATAAACTCGGGACGCTCTTTATATTTT

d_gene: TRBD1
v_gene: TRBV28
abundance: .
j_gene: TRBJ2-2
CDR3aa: CASSPRDSNTGELFF
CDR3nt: TGTGCCAGCAGTCCCCGGGACAGTAACACCGGGGAGCTGTTTTTT

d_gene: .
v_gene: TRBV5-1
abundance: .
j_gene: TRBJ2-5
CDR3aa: CASSLGLGLEETQYF
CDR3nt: TGCGCCAGCAGCTTGGGACTAGGGTTGGAAGAGACCCAGTACTTC

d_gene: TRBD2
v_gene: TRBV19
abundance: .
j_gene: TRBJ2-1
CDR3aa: CASSFLGGNRPFHEQFF
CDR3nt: TGTGCCAGTAGTTTCCTGGGGGGGAATCGGCCCTTTCATGAGCAGTTCTTC

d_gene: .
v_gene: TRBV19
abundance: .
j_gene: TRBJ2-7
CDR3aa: CASSISQVGEQYF
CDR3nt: TGTGCCAGTAGTATATCACAGGTGGGCGAGCAGTACTTC

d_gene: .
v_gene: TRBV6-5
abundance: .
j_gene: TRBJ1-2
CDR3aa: CASSQTGRYGYTF
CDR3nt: TGTGCCAGCAGTCAAACAGGGCGGTATGGCTACACCTTC

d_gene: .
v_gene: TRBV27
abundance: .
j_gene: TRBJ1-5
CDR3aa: CASSLGGGNQPQHF
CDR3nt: TGTGCCAGCAGTTTGGGGGGCGGCAATCAGCCCCAGCATTTT

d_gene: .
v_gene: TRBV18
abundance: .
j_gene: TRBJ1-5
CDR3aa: CASSTDRNQPQHF
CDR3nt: TGTGCCAGCTCAACGGACAGAAATCAGCCCCAGCATTTT

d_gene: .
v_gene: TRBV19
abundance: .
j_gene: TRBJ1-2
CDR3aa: CASSTTGQDYGYTF
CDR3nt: TGTGCCAGTAGTACCACAGGGCAGGACTATGGCTACACCTTC

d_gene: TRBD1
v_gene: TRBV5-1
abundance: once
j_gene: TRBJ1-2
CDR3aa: CASSPDRGADYGYTF
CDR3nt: TGCGCCAGCAGCCCCGACAGGGGCGCTGACTATGGCTACACCTTC

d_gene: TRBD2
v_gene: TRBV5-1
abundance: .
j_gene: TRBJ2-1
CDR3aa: CASSLRGTSSYNEQFF
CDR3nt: TGCGCCAGCAGCTTGAGGGGGACTAGCTCCTACAATGAGCAGTTCTTC

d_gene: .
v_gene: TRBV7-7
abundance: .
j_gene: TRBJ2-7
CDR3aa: CASSPSRGSSYEQYF
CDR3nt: TGTGCCAGCAGCCCATCAAGGGGGAGCTCCTACGAGCAGTACTTC

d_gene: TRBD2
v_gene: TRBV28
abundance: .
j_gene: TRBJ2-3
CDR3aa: CASSLGGSGADTQYF
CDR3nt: TGTGCCAGCAGTTTAGGCGGGAGTGGGGCAGATACGCAGTATTTT

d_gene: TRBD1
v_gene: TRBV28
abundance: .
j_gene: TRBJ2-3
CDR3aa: CASRPTGGVDTQYF
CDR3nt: TGTGCCAGCAGACCGACAGGGGGCGTAGATACGCAGTATTTT

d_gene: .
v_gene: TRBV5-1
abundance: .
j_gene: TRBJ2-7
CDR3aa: CASSLTGWGRGEQYF
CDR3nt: TGCGCCAGCAGCTTGACAGGGTGGGGAAGGGGCGAGCAGTACTTC

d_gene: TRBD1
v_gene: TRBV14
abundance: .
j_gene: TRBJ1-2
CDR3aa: CASSQRTGRSNYGYTF
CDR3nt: TGTGCCAGCAGCCAAAGGACAGGGAGGAGTAACTATGGCTACACCTTC

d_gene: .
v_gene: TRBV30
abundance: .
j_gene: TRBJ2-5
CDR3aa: CAWSVVSEGKETQYF
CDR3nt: TGTGCCTGGAGTGTAGTGTCAGAGGGTAAGGAGACCCAGTACTTC

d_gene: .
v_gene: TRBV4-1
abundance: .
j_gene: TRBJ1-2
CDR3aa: CASSIEGGYYGYTF
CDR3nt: TGCGCCAGCAGCATAGAGGGGGGCTACTATGGCTACACCTTC

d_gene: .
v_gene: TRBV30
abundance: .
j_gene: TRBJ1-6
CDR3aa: CAWSSWDSPLHF
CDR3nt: TGTGCCTGGAGCTCCTGGGATTCACCCCTCCACTTT

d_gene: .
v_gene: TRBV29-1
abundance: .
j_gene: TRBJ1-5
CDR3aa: CSVSGDVGNQPQHF
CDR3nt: TGCAGCGTTTCCGGGGATGTGGGCAATCAGCCCCAGCATTTT

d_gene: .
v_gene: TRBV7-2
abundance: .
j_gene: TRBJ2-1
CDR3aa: CASSSPTEQFF
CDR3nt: TGTGCCAGCAGCTCCCCGACTGAGCAGTTCTTC

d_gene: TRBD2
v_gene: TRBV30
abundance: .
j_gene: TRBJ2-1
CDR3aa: CAWTGAGGSYNEQFF
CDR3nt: TGTGCCTGGACCGGAGCGGGAGGCTCCTACAATGAGCAGTTCTTC

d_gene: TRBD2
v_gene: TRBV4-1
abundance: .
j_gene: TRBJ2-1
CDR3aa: CASSQEKRLAGESNEQFF
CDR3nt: TGCGCCAGCAGCCAAGAAAAACGCCTAGCGGGAGAAAGCAATGAGCAGTTCTTC

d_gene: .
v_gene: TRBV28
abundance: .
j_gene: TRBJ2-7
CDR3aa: CASSLSPVVSYEQYF
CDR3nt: TGTGCCAGCAGTTTATCCCCCGTAGTCTCCTACGAGCAGTACTTC

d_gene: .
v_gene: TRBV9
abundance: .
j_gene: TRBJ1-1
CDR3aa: CASSSQPTGEAFF
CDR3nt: TGTGCCAGCAGCTCACAACCAACAGGTGAAGCTTTCTTT

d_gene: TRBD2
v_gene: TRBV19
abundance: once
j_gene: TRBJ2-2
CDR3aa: CASSESGLAGGGELFF
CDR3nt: TGTGCCAGTAGCGAGTCGGGACTAGCGGGAGGGGGGGAGCTGTTTTTT

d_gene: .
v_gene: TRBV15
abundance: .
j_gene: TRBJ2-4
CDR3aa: CATSRDLARGTIQYF
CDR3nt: TGTGCCACCAGCAGAGATCTGGCTAGAGGTACCATTCAGTACTTC

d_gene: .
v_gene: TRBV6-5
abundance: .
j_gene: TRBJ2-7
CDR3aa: CASSSLSPYEQYF
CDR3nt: TGTGCCAGCAGTTCCCTGTCTCCCTACGAGCAGTACTTC

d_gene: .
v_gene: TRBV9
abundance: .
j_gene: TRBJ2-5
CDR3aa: CASSVMGGQQETQYF
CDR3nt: TGTGCCAGCAGCGTAATGGGGGGCCAACAAGAGACCCAGTACTTC

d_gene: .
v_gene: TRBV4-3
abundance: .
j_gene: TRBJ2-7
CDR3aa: CASSQVFRDDYEQYF
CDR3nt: TGCGCCAGCAGCCAAGTATTTCGAGACGACTACGAGCAGTACTTC

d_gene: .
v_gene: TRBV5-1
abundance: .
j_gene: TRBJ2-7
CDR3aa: CASNVGGGGSYEQYF
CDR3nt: TGCGCCAGCAACGTAGGGGGAGGAGGTTCCTACGAGCAGTACTTC

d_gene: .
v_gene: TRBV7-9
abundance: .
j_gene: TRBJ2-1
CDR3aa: CASSLFGTPVEQFF
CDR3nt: TGTGCCAGCAGCTTGTTTGGGACCCCAGTTGAGCAGTTCTTC

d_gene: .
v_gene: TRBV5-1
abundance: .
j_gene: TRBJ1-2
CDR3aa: CASRSPGGIYGYTF
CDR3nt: TGCGCCAGCAGGAGCCCAGGTGGGATCTATGGCTACACCTTC

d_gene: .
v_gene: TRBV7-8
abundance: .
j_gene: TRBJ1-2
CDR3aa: CASSSGDYGYTF
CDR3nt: TGTGCCAGCAGCTCTGGCGACTATGGCTACACCTTC

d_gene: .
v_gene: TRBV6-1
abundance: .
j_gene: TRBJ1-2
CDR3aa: CASSETVHVGLTAPGYTF
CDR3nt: TGTGCCAGCAGTGAAACTGTGCACGTCGGTCTGACAGCCCCCGGCTACACCTTC

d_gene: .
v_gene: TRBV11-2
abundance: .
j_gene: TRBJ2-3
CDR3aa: CASSLTSTDTQYF
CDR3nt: TGTGCCAGCAGCTTAACTAGCACAGATACGCAGTATTTT

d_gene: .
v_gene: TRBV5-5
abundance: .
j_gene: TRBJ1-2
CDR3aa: CASSFPGSNNYGYTF
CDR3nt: TGTGCCAGCAGCTTTCCGGGATCAAATAACTATGGCTACACCTTC

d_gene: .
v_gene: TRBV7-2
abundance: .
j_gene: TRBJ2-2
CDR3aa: CASSLARGTGELFF
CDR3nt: TGTGCCAGCAGCTTAGCGAGGGGGACCGGGGAGCTGTTTTTT

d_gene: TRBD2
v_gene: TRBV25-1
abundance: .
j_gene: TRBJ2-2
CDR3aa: CASSETSGGGELFF
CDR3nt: TGTGCCAGCAGTGAAACTAGCGGGGGTGGGGAGCTGTTTTTT

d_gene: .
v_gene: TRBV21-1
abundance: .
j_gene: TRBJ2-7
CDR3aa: CASGSDRSPYEQYF
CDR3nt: TGTGCCAGCGGATCCGACAGGAGCCCCTACGAGCAGTACTTC

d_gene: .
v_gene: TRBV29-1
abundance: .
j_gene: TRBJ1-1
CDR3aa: CSVKGTRIGAFF
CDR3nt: TGCAGCGTTAAGGGGACCCGGATTGGAGCTTTCTTT

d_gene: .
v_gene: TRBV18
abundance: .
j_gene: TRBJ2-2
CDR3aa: CASSSYRAKAPGELFF
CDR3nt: TGTGCCAGCTCATCGTACCGGGCCAAGGCTCCCGGGGAGCTGTTTTTT

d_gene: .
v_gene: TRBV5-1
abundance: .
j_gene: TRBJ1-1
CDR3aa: CASSPRSDTYTEAFF
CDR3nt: TGCGCCAGCAGCCCGCGATCCGACACCTACACTGAAGCTTTCTTT

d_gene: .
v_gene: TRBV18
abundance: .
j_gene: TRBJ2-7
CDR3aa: CASSPQQEDEQYF
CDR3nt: TGTGCCAGCTCACCGCAACAGGAGGACGAGCAGTACTTC

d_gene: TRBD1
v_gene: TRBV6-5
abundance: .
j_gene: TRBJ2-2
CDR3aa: CASRGTGGATGELFF
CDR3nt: TGTGCCAGCAGGGGGACAGGGGGCGCCACCGGGGAGCTGTTTTTT

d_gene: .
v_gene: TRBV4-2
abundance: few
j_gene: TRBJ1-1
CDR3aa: CASSQDSSGPVF
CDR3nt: TGTGCCAGCAGCCAAGATTCCTCCGGACCGGTTTTT

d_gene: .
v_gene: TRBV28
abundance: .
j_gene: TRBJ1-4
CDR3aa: CASSFRRPIEKLFF
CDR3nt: TGTGCCAGCAGTTTCCGGCGGCCGATTGAAAAACTGTTTTTT

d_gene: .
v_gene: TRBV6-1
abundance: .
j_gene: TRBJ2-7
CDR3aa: CASSAQGTSYEQYF
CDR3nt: TGTGCCAGCAGTGCACAGGGTACTTCCTACGAGCAGTACTTC

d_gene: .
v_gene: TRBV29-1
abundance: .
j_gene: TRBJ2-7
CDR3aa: CSVFAGALALEQYF
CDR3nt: TGCAGCGTGTTTGCTGGGGCTCTAGCGCTCGAGCAGTACTTC

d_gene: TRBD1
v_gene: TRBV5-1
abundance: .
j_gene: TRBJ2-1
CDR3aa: CASMQTRGNEQFF
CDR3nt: TGCGCCAGCATGCAAACCAGGGGGAATGAGCAGTTCTTC

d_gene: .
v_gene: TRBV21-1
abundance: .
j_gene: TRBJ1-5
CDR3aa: CASSTIDRNNQPQHF
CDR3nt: TGTGCCAGCAGCACCATTGACAGAAACAATCAGCCCCAGCATTTT

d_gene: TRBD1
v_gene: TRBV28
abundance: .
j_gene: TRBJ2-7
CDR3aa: CASNGQATYEQYF
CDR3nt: TGTGCCAGCAACGGACAGGCAACCTACGAGCAGTACTTC

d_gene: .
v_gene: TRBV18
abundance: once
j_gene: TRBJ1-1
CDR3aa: CASSPTRAGLGTEAFF
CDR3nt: TGTGCCAGCTCTCCCACCAGGGCAGGGTTGGGAACTGAAGCTTTCTTT

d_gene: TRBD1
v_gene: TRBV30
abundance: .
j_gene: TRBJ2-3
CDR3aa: CAGPGQATDTQYF
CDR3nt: TGTGCCGGCCCCGGACAGGCCACAGATACGCAGTATTTT

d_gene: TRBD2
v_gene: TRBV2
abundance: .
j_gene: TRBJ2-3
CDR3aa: CASSGVAGSTDTQYF
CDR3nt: TGTGCCAGCAGTGGTGTAGCGGGCAGCACAGATACGCAGTATTTT